The clone carrying this TCR beta chain has more than one count but fewer than ten. Unmatched junction bases numbered 11, after V lost 4 bases and J lost 4 bases. The CDR3 has 17 amino acids. The data stem from a study of blood T cell repertoires in COVID-19. Study-level background: Specimens from acute and convalescent COVID-19 originated in the United States, Italy and Spain. T cells, B-cell-depleted T cells, or PBMCs supplied cDNA or gDNA.

In the original processing: Scientists estimated how many nucleated cells there were by amplifying reference gene primers. Assay: immunoSEQ multiplex PCR; the TCRdb copy retains only in-frame clones and omits some. The V and J calls and clone size come from that table; D and trimming were worked out from the DNA. The sample lists about 190,000 clones; approximately 80% were seen once. The V and J genes are TRBV5-3 and TRBJ1-6; 7 bases map to TRBD1. TRBV5-3 is given ORF status, its function remaining uncertain. Sequences were obtained from peripheral blood. The clonotype originates from a man aged 50 to 59 who had recovered from COVID-19. For the CDR3, the DNA is TGTGCCAGAAGCCCCAAATGCGGGACAGAGTATAATTCACCCCTCCACTTT. It specifies CARSPKCGTEYNSPLHF.